Sequencing of this T cell receptor beta chain was carried out in a study of blood T cell repertoires in COVID-19. Across the study: T cells, B-cell-depleted T cells, or PBMCs supplied cDNA or gDNA.

Original processing methods: Estimation of nucleated cell counts was performed using reference gene primer amplification. Sequenced by immunoSEQ multiplex PCR; TCRdb stores in-frame clones only, minus some. V, J and clone size were drawn from that table, and D and trimming were deduced from the DNA. The profile covers some 150,000 clones, with 88% appearing a single time and over 2% taken by the ten largest. Material for sequencing was peripheral blood. The source of this sequence is a human donor in a cohort sampled during active COVID-19.

CDR3 sequence (DNA): TGTGCCAGCAGTTTATCGTCCACAGGGTCGGCTGAAGCTTTCTTT. Its translation is CASSLSSTGSAEAFF. The chain couples TRBV28 to TRBJ1-1; tentative D call: TRBD1 (6 bases). CDR1 is MDHEN and CDR2 is SYDVKM in the germline V gene. With 1 base removed from V and 6 bases from J, the gap between germline ends came to 15 bases. This CDR3 is 15 amino acids long. The full variable domain, in which reference TRBV28 and TRBJ1-1 provide the parts outside the CDR3, is DVKVTQSSRYLVKRTGEKVFLECVQDMDHENMFWYRQDPGLGLRLIYFSYDVKMKEKGDIPEGYSVSREKKERFSLILESASTNQTSMYLCASSLSSTGSAEAFFGQGTRLTVV.